These 2 T cell receptor beta chains originate from one sample sequenced in a study of control samples from healthy donors and cancer patients. TCRdb's copy holds only in-frame clones and misses some; the assay was immunoSEQ multiplex PCR. The table has 60,000 to 100,000 clones, 89% seen once. Sequencing was carried out using blood. Source of these receptors: a man in his fifties in good health.

The chain joins TRBV3-1 (or the pseudogene TRBV3-2) to TRBJ2-3; TRBD2 matches at 9 bases. The CDR3 is made up of 18 amino acids. Looked up from germline, CDR1 is LGHDT and CDR2 is YNNKEL (reference sequence). The V gene end was trimmed by 1 base and the J gene end by 2 bases; junction bases not matched to a gene: 10. The CDR3 reads CASSQGVGAGGNTDTQYF. The CDR3 nucleotides read TGTGCCAGCAGCCAAGGGGTAGGAGCGGGGGGCAACACAGATACGCAGTATTTT.

The chain carries TRBV21-1 and TRBJ2-5; the table calls TRBD2, which could not be checked here. TRBV21-1 is termed a pseudogene. The CDR3 is 12 amino acids. This CDR3 reads CASSKDGETQYF. The CDR3 DNA is TGTGCCAGCAGCAAAGACGGAGAGACCCAGTACTTC.